This T cell receptor (beta chain) was profiled in a study of blood T cells in healthy people across ages. Sample-barcoded 5' priming and a J-beta primer mix drove a second PCR of roughly 6 to 12 cycles. TCRdb redid the calling of the 5' RACE reads with MiXCR, one entry per CDR3 protein. This sample carries over 500,000 distinct CDR3 sequences, approximately 52% of them seen once, and the ten largest clones take 13%. With respect to this clonotype: Its antigen is unidentified.

Study-wide findings and caveats: TCR beta diversity per million T cells fell roughly linearly with age. The percentage of naive T cells correlated strongly with TCR beta diversity.

Germline values: CDR1 SGHTA, CDR2 FQGTGA. This CDR3 contains 14 residues. Losses at the gene ends were 5 bases for V and 7 bases for J; bases not matched to a gene: 7. The sample consisted of blood. The source is an elderly woman in good health. The chain is built from TRBV7-3 and TRBJ2-2; 7 nucleotides agree with TRBD2. CDR3 sequence: CASSPSSGGGELFF. Here the CDR3 DNA reads TGTGCCAGCAGCCCATCGTCGGGGGGCGGGGAGCTGTTTTTT.